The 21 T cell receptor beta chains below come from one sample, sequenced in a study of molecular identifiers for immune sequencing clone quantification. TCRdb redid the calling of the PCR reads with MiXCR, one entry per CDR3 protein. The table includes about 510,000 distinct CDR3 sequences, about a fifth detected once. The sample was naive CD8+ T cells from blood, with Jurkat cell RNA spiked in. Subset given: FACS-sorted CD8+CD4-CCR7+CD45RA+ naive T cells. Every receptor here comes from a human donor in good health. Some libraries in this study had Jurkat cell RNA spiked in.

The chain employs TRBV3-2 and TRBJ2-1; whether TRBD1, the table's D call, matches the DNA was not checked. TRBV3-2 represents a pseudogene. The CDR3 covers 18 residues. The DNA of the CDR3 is TGTGCCAGCAGCCAAGTGCCAGGGGGCCCTAGGCCTAACAATGAGCAGTTCTTC. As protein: CASSQVPGGPRPNNEQFF.

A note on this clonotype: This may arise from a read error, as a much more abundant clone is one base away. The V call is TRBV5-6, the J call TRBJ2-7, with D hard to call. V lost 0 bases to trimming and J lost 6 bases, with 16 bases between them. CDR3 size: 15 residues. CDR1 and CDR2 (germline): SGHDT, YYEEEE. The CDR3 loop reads CASSLGLQTTCEQYF. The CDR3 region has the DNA TGTGCCAGCAGCTTGGGTTTACAGACAACCTGCGAGCAGTACTTC.

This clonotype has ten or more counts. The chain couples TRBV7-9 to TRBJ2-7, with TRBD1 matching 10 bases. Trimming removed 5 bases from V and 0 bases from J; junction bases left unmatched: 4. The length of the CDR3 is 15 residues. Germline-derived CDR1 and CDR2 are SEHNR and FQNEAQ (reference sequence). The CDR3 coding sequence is TGTGCCAGCAGCCCCTGGACAGGGGGCTCCTACGAGCAGTACTTC. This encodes CASSPWTGGSYEQYF. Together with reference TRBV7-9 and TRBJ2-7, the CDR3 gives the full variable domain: DTGVSQNPRHKITKRGQNVTFRCDPISEHNRLYWYRQTLGQGPEFLTYFQNEAQLEKSRLLSDRFSAERPKGSFSTLEIQRTEQGDSAMYLCASSPWTGGSYEQYFGPGTRLTVT.

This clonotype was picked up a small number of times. Here the CDR3 DNA reads TGTGCCAGTAGTTATAGCGCAAGCTCCTACAATGAGCAGTTCTTC. Its translation is CASSYSASSYNEQFF. This chain joins TRBV19 and TRBJ2-1, with a weak D call TRBD2 (5 bases). Germline V lookup: CDR1 LNHDA, CDR2 SQIVND (reference sequence). The CDR3 totals 15 residues. The V end lost 5 bases, the J end lost 0 bases, and 11 bases lay between the germline ends.

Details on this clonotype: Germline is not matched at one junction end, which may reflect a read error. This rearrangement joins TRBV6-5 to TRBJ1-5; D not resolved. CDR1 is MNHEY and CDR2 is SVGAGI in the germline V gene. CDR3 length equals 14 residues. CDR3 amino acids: CASGYSSGDQPQHF. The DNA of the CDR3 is TGTGCCAGCGGTTACTCGTCCGGGGATCAGCCCCAGCATTTT.

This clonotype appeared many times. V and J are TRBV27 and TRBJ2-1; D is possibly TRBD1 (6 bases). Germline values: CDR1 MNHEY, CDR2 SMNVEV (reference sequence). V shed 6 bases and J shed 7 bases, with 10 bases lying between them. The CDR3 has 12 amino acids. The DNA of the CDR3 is TGTGCCAGCAGCTTAGGGGGTAATGAGCAGTTCTTC. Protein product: CASSLGGNEQFF.

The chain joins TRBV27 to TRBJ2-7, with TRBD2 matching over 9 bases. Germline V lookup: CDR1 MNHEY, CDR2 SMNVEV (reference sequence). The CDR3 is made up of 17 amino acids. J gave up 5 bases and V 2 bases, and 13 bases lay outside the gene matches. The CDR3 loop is CASSLTGPRLAGNEQYF. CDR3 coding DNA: TGTGCCAGCAGTTTAACAGGGCCTAGGCTAGCGGGAAACGAGCAGTACTTC.

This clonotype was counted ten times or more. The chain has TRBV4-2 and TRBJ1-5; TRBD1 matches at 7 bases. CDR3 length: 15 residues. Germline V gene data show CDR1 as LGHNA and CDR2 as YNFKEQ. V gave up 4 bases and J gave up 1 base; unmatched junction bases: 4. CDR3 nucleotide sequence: TGTGCCAGCAGCCCGCAGGGGGACAGCAATCAGCCCCAGCATTTT. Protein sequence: CASSPQGDSNQPQHF.

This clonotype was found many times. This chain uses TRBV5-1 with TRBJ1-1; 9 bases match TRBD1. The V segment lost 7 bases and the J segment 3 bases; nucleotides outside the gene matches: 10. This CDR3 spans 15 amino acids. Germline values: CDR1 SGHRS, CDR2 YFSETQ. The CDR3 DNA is TGCGCCAGCTCCGGGACAGGGCCCGGGTACACTGAAGCTTTCTTT. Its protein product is CASSGTGPGYTEAFF.

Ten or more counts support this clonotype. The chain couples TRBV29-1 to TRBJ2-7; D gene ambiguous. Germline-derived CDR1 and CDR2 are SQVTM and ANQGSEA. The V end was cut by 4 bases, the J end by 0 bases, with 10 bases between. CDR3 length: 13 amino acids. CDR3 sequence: CSVVEENSYEQYF. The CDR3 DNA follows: TGCAGCGTTGTCGAGGAAAACTCCTACGAGCAGTACTTC.

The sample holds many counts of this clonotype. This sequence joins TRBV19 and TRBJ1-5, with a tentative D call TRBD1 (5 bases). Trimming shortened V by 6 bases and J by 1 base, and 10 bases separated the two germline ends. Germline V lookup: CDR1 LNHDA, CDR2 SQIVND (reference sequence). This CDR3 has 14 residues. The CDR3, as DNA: TGTGCCAGTAGGTCGGGACGAAGCAATCAGCCCCAGCATTTT. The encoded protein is CASRSGRSNQPQHF.

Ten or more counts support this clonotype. The CDR3 loop reads CASSPEGAGGPGEQFF. The CDR3 bases are TGTGCCAGCAGTCCCGAAGGAGCGGGAGGGCCCGGTGAGCAGTTCTTC. The V call is TRBV12-3 or TRBV12-4, the J call TRBJ2-1, with 10 bases that match TRBD2. The CDR3 is made up of 16 amino acids. The V and J ends lost 5 bases and 9 bases, in that order; junction bases with no gene match: 13.

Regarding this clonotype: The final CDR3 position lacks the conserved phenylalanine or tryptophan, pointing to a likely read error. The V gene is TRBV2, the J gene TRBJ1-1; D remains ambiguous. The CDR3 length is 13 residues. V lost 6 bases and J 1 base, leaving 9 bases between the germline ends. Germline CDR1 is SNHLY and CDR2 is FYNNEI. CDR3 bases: TGTGCCAGCAGGGACGGACGGAACACTGAAGCTTTCGTT. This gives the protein CASRDGRNTEAFV.

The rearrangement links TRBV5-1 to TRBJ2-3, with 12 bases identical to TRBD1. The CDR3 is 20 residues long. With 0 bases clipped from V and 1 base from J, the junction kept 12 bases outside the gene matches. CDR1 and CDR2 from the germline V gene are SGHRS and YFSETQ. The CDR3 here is CASSLDDRGQGAIGTDTQYF. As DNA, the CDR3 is TGCGCCAGCAGCTTGGACGATAGGGGACAGGGGGCAATCGGCACAGATACGCAGTATTTT.

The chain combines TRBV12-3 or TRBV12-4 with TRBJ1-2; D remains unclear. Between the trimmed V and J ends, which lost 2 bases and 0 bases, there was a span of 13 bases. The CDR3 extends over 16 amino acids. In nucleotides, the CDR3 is TGTGCCAGCAGTTTATCAGGTTCGGCAGCTAACTATGGCTACACCTTC. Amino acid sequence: CASSLSGSAANYGYTF.

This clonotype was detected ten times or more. This CDR3 is CASSSVEDEQYF. The CDR3 DNA follows: TGTGCCAGCAGTTCAGTGGAGGACGAGCAGTACTTC. The chain couples TRBV6-6 to TRBJ2-7, with D possibly matching TRBD2 (5 bases). The V gene's germline CDR1 is MNHNY and CDR2 SVGAGI (reference sequence). Trimming took off 4 bases at V and 5 bases at J, with 9 bases between the two ends. The CDR3 totals 12 residues.

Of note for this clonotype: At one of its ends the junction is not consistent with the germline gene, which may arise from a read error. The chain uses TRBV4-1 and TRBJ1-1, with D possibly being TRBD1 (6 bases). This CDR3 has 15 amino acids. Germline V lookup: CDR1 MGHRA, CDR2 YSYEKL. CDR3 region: CASSQPVAGATEVFF. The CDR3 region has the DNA TGCGCCAGCAGCCAACCCGTGGCGGGGGCTACTGAAGTTTTCTTT.

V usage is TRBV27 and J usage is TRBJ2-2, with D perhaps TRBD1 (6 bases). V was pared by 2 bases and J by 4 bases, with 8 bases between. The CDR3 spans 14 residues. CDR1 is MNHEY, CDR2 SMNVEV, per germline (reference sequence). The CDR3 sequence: CASSLGRGTGELFF. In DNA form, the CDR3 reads TGTGCCAGCAGTTTAGGCAGGGGCACCGGGGAGCTGTTTTTT.

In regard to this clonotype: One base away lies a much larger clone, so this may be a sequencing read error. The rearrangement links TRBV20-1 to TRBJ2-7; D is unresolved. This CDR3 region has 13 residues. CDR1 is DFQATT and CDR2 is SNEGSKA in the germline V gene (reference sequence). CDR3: CSARVPNNYGQYF. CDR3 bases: TGCAGTGCTAGAGTCCCTAATAACTACGGGCAGTACTTC.

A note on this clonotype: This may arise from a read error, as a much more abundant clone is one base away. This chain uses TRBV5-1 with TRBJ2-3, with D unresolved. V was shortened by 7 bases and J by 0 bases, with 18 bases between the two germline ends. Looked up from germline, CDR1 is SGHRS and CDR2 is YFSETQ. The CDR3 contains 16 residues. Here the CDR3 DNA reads TGCGCCAGCTGCCCATTCTGGCCAGCTAGCACAGATACGCAGTATTTT. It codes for CASCPFWPASTDTQYF.

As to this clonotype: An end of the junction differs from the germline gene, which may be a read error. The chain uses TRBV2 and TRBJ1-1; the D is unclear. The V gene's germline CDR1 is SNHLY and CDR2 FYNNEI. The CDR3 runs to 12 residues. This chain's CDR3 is CAIRELNTEVFF. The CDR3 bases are TGTGCCATCCGGGAACTTAACACTGAAGTTTTCTTT.